The next 26 T cell receptor beta chains were all read from a single sample in a study of T cell repertoires in cytomegalovirus infection. Which antigens these TCRs recognize remains unknown. TCRdb reanalysed the reads using MiXCR and keeps one entry per CDR3 protein. The table includes 100,000 to 150,000 distinct CDR3 sequences, 25% to 35% detected once. Sequenced here: CD8+ T cells from cultured PBMCs, sampled from culture after CMV antigen stimulation. All receptors come from a human donor in good health (CMV status not recorded). Some clones in this sample may be carry-over from other donors' samples.

The V call is TRBV12-3 or TRBV12-4, the J call TRBJ2-5; 7 bases match TRBD2. This CDR3 region has 15 residues. Trimming at V came to 3 bases and at J to 1 base, leaving 5 bases not matched to a gene. The chain's CDR3 is CASSFRLAVQETQYF. CDR3 nucleotide sequence: TGTGCCAGCAGTTTTAGGCTAGCGGTCCAAGAGACCCAGTACTTC.

The chain joins TRBV4-3 to TRBJ2-1, with D tentatively TRBD1 (5 bases). The CDR3 contains 14 residues. V was cut by 0 bases and J by 9 bases, with 12 bases left in between. Germline V CDR1 and CDR2: LGHNA, YSLEER. CDR3 loop: CASSQEDSRAEQFF. The CDR3 nucleotides read TGCGCCAGCAGCCAAGAAGACAGTAGGGCTGAGCAGTTCTTC.

This clonotype showed up just a few times. This rearrangement joins TRBV6-2 or TRBV6-3 to TRBJ2-2, with D possibly called TRBD1 or TRBD2 (5 bases each). V gave up 6 bases and J gave up 5 bases, with 13 bases separating them. CDR1 and CDR2 from the germline V gene are MNHEY and SVGEGT. The CDR3 is made up of 14 amino acids. CDR3 residues: CASRTGPYTGELFF. The CDR3 DNA follows: TGTGCCAGCAGGACGGGACCTTATACCGGGGAGCTGTTTTTT.

The chain combines TRBV19 with TRBJ2-2; either TRBD1 or TRBD2 may supply D (5 bases each). Germline V gene data show CDR1 as LNHDA and CDR2 as SQIVND (reference sequence). Trimming stripped 6 bases from V and 2 bases from J, with 13 bases between. The CDR3 covers 15 residues. The chain's CDR3 is CASSPLGGNTGELFF. The CDR3 nucleotides are TGTGCCAGTAGCCCTCTTGGGGGTAACACCGGGGAGCTGTTTTTT.

This clonotype has a handful of counts. V gene TRBV29-1 combines with J gene TRBJ1-1; D is undetermined. Germline lookup yields CDR1 SQVTM and CDR2 ANQGSEA. This CDR3 contains 11 residues. V shed 4 bases and J shed 2 bases, with 5 bases lying between them. The CDR3 loop reads CSVGTNTEAFF. DNA of the CDR3: TGCAGCGTTGGCACTAACACTGAAGCTTTCTTT.

The chain recombines TRBV7-2 with TRBJ2-3, with 9 nucleotides matching TRBD2. Per germline, CDR1 SGHTA and CDR2 FQGNSA. The CDR3 sequence is 17 residues long. The J segment lost 4 bases and the V segment lost 0 bases, leaving 8 bases of the junction unmatched. The CDR3: CASSLAFLAGGPDTQYF. As DNA, the CDR3 is TGTGCCAGCAGCTTAGCTTTCTTGGCGGGGGGGCCAGATACGCAGTATTTT.

V is TRBV28 and J is TRBJ2-7; D is ambiguous. V was clipped by 5 bases and J by 2 bases, with 16 bases between them. CDR3 length equals 15 residues. The germline V gene has CDR1 MDHEN and CDR2 SYDVKM. The CDR3 loop reads CASSRRDDPTYEQYF. CDR3 DNA: TGTGCCAGCAGTAGAAGAGATGACCCCACCTACGAGCAGTACTTC.

This clonotype was detected only a few times. The gene calls are TRBV2 and TRBJ1-2, with unresolved D. V lost 3 bases and J lost 7, with 6 bases in between. The germline CDR1 and CDR2 sequences are SNHLY and FYNNEI. The CDR3 runs 11 residues. The CDR3 loop is CASSEVFGYTF. CDR3 in DNA: TGTGCCAGCAGTGAGGTTTTTGGCTACACCTTC.

This chain links TRBV6-1 with TRBJ2-5; D is possibly TRBD2 (5 bases). The CDR3 contains 14 residues. Trimming left V 5 bases short and J 5 bases short, with 15 bases between. The V gene's germline CDR1 is MNHNS and CDR2 SASEGT. CDR3 DNA: TGTGCCAGCAGTCCCACTAGTTTCGATGAGACCCAGTACTTC. Translated: CASSPTSFDETQYF.

Only a few counts were recorded for this clonotype. V gene TRBV20-1 combines with J gene TRBJ1-1, with a tentative D call TRBD1 (5 bases). The CDR3 length is 14 residues. The V gene lost 1 base and the J gene lost 2 bases, with 11 bases spanning the gap. Per germline, CDR1 DFQATT and CDR2 SNEGSKA (reference sequence). The CDR3 DNA follows: TGCAGTGCTAGAGCCGGGGCGGGAAACACTGAAGCTTTCTTT. The encoded protein is CSARAGAGNTEAFF.

This clonotype was found a few times. V is TRBV27 and J is TRBJ1-2; 7 nucleotides line up with TRBD1. CDR1 is MNHEY and CDR2 is SMNVEV in the germline V gene (reference sequence). The J segment lost 5 bases and the V segment lost 5 bases, leaving 11 bases of the junction unmatched. The CDR3 runs to 15 residues. Here the CDR3 DNA reads TGTGCCAGCAGTCGCCGGGACAGTTTCCCATATGGCTACACCTTC. As protein: CASSRRDSFPYGYTF.

This clonotype was counted at least ten times. J is TRBJ2-1 and V is TRBV12-3 or TRBV12-4; a possible D gene is TRBD1 (6 bases). The ends were cut back, 2 bases at V and 0 bases at J, with 17 bases in the middle. This CDR3 region has 18 residues. CDR3: CASSLYRLGQSSYNEQFF. The CDR3, as DNA: TGTGCCAGCAGTTTATATCGACTTGGACAGAGCTCCTACAATGAGCAGTTCTTC.

The CDR3 DNA follows: TGTGCCAGCAGCTTAGAGGGAGGCGGGGAGGCTAATCAGCCCCAGCATTTT. Its protein product is CASSLEGGGEANQPQHF. The chain joins TRBV7-9 to TRBJ1-5, with unresolved D. With 1 base removed from V and 4 bases from J, the gap between germline ends came to 17 bases. Looked up from germline, CDR1 is SEHNR and CDR2 is FQNEAQ (reference sequence). CDR3 length: 17 residues.

J is TRBJ2-7 and V is TRBV7-2; D is perhaps TRBD2 (6 bases). The CDR3 length is 11 residues. Between the trimmed V and J ends, which lost 3 bases and 6 bases, there was a span of 6 bases. From germline, CDR1 is SGHTA and CDR2 FQGNSA. The CDR3 region is CASSFGGEQYF. The CDR3 DNA sequence: TGTGCCAGCAGCTTCGGGGGCGAGCAGTACTTC. Full variable domain (remainder filled in from reference TRBV7-2 and TRBJ2-7): GAGVSQSPSNKVTEKGKDVELRCDPISGHTALYWYRQSLGQGLEFLIYFQGNSAPDKSGLPSDRFSAERTGGSVSTLTIQRTQQEDSAVYLCASSFGGEQYFGPGTRLTVT.

The rearrangement links TRBV4-1 to TRBJ2-7; 7 bases are a match to TRBD2. The CDR3 totals 16 residues. V dropped 0 bases and J dropped 1; count of bases not matched to a gene: 6. Germline V gives CDR1 MGHRA, CDR2 YSYEKL. The CDR3 DNA follows: TGCGCCAGCAGCCAAGATTACTCGGGGGGTTCCTACGAGCAGTACTTC. It translates to CASSQDYSGGSYEQYF.

V gene TRBV20-1 combines with J gene TRBJ1-1, with D maybe TRBD1 (5 bases). The CDR3 runs 16 residues. Germline assignment: CDR1 DFQATT and CDR2 SNEGSKA (reference sequence). The germline V and J ends were trimmed by 0 bases and 3 bases, with 17 bases remaining between them. This CDR3 reads CSARDIDSLWDTEAFF. As DNA, the CDR3 is TGCAGTGCTAGAGATATAGACAGTCTCTGGGACACTGAAGCTTTCTTT.

The chain uses TRBV27 and TRBJ2-7, with 13 positions matching TRBD2. Germline CDR1 is MNHEY and CDR2 is SMNVEV (reference sequence). This CDR3 is 16 amino acids long. J was trimmed by 3 bases and V by 5 bases; bases with no gene match: 7. CDR3 coding DNA: TGTGCCAGCAGTCTCTCCGGGACTAGCGGGGTCTACGAGCAGTACTTC. As protein: CASSLSGTSGVYEQYF.

In this sample, this clonotype turned up a few times. V gene TRBV6-5 combines with J gene TRBJ2-5; 12 bases fit TRBD1. Germline V gene data show CDR1 as MNHEY and CDR2 as SVGAGI. The CDR3 covers 16 residues. The J segment lost 4 bases and the V segment lost 0 bases, leaving 3 bases of the junction unmatched. The CDR3 spells CASSYSGQGAIETQYF. The CDR3 bases are TGTGCCAGCAGTTACTCGGGACAGGGGGCTATAGAGACCCAGTACTTC.

This clonotype was observed a handful of times. This chain connects TRBV5-6 to TRBJ2-6; TRBD1 might be the D (6 bases). Between the trimmed V and J ends, which lost 6 bases and 0 bases, there was a span of 16 bases. CDR3 length: 17 residues. Germline V lookup: CDR1 SGHDT, CDR2 YYEEEE. CDR3 protein: CASITQGSISGANVLTF. The CDR3, as DNA: TGTGCCAGCATCACACAGGGATCCATCTCTGGGGCCAACGTCCTGACTTTC.

The J gene is TRBJ2-7, the V gene TRBV19; D is possibly TRBD2 (5 bases). The germline CDR1 and CDR2 sequences are LNHDA and SQIVND (reference sequence). V was cut by 5 bases and J by 3 bases, with 11 bases left in between. The length of the CDR3 is 13 residues. CDR3 sequence reads: CASSDGSGYEQYF. DNA for the CDR3: TGTGCCAGTAGTGACGGCAGCGGCTACGAGCAGTACTTC. The whole variable domain, filled in from reference TRBV19 and TRBJ2-7, reads DGGITQSPKYLFRKEGQNVTLSCEQNLNHDAMYWYRQDPGQGLRLIYYSQIVNDFQKGDIAEGYSVSREKKESFPLTVTSAQKNPTAFYLCASSDGSGYEQYFGPGTRLTVT.

This clonotype was found many times. The chain links TRBV7-2 to TRBJ1-1; TRBD1 agrees at 7 bases. Germline lookup yields CDR1 SGHTA and CDR2 FQGNSA. Trimming at V came to 0 bases and at J to 0 bases, leaving 1 base not matched to a gene. CDR3 size: 15 residues. The CDR3 is CASSLAGGMNTEAFF. The CDR3 region has the DNA TGTGCCAGCAGCTTAGCAGGGGGCATGAACACTGAAGCTTTCTTT.

This clonotype was seen a few times. The V gene is TRBV2, the J gene TRBJ2-7; TRBD1 might be the D (5 bases). V was pared by 8 bases and J by 0 bases, with 8 bases between. The germline CDR1 and CDR2 sequences are SNHLY and FYNNEI. The CDR3 has 12 amino acids. CDR3 DNA sequence: TGTGCCAGCCTTGGGGCCTCCTACGAGCAGTACTTC. Translation: CASLGASYEQYF.

The chain employs TRBV6-6 and TRBJ2-7, with 9 bases identical to TRBD1. V trimming: 0 bases; J trimming: 4 bases; junction bases outside the gene matches: 4. CDR1 is MNHNY, CDR2 SVGAGI, per germline (reference sequence). There are 15 residues in the CDR3. For the CDR3, the DNA is TGTGCCAGCAGTTACTCCGAGGGACAGGGTTACGAGCAGTACTTC. Its translation is CASSYSEGQGYEQYF.

The chain is built from TRBV5-1 and TRBJ2-5; 7 nucleotides match TRBD1. Germline values: CDR1 SGHRS, CDR2 YFSETQ. The CDR3 extends over 15 amino acids. V shed 2 bases, J shed 5 bases, and the junction held 9 bases outside the gene matches. As DNA, the CDR3 is TGCGCCAGCAGCTTCTACAGGGGTCCGGGGGAGACCCAGTACTTC. Its translation: CASSFYRGPGETQYF.

The chain couples TRBV6-6 to TRBJ1-4; possibly TRBD1 for D (5 bases). The germline V and J ends were trimmed by 7 bases and 0 bases, with 12 bases remaining between them. Germline loops: CDR1 MNHNY, CDR2 SVGAGI (reference sequence). The CDR3 is 15 residues long. The CDR3 bases are TGTGCCAGCATCACTCCGACAGCAACTAATGAAAAACTGTTTTTT. Translated, it gives CASITPTATNEKLFF.

The V and J genes are TRBV7-9 and TRBJ2-1; D might be TRBD1 (5 bases). This CDR3 comprises 13 residues. Germline loops: CDR1 SEHNR, CDR2 FQNEAQ (reference sequence). The germline V and J ends were trimmed by 8 bases and 2 bases, with 10 bases remaining between them. CDR3 in DNA: TGTGCCAGCCAAGGGGTGGCCTACAATGAGCAGTTCTTC. Its protein product is CASQGVAYNEQFF. The variable domain in full, with the rest retrieved from reference TRBV7-9 and TRBJ2-1, is DTGVSQNPRHKITKRGQNVTFRCDPISEHNRLYWYRQTLGQGPEFLTYFQNEAQLEKSRLLSDRFSAERPKGSFSTLEIQRTEQGDSAMYLCASQGVAYNEQFFGPGTRLTVL.